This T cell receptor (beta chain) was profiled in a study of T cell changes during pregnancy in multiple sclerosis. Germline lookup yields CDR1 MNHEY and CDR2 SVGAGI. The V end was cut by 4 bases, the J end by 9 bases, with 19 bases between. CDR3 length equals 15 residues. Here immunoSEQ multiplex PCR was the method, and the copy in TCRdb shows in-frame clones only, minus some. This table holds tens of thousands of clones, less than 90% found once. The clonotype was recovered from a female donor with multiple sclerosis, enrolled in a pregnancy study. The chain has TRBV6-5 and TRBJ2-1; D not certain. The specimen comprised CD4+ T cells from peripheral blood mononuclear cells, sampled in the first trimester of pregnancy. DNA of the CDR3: TGTGCCAGCAGTTTAGAGGCCCTGGTTATGCGTGAGCAGTTCTTC. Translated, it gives CASSLEALVMREQFF.